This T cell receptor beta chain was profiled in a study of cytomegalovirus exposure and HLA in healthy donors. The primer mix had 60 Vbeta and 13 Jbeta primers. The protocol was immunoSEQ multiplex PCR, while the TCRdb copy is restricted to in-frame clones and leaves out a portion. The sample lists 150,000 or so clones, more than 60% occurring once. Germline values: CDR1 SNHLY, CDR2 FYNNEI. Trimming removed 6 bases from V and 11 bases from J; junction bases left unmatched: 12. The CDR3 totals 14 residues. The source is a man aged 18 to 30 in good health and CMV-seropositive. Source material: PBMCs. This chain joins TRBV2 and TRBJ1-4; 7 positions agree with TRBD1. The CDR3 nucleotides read TGTGCCAGCAGGGGGGACAGCCCCATGGGGAAACTGTTTTTT. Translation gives CASRGDSPMGKLFF.